A selection of T cell receptor beta chains follows, all from one sample in a study of shared clonotypes between healthy human individuals. Some clones are missing from TCRdb's copy, which holds only in-frame ones; the method was immunoSEQ multiplex PCR. Seen here are hundreds of thousands of clones, 85% to 95% observed once, and the top ten hold over 0.09%. Sequencing was carried out using naive CD8+ T cells sorted from blood. The receptors originated from a woman aged 30 to 39 in good health. CDR3s include the opening cysteine and the closing phenylalanine or tryptophan. The order of the fields is V gene, D gene, J gene, CDR3 protein. A D gene is named only where the DNA matches it firmly.

>TRBV16|.|TRBJ1-5
CASSQTDGSNQPQHF
>TRBV2|.|TRBJ2-3
CASRESGVAVSTDTQYF
>TRBV28|TRBD2|TRBJ2-3
CASSLPWERESSHTDTQYF
>TRBV7-9|.|TRBJ1-5
CASSPDGDYSNQPQHF
>TRBV5-1|.|TRBJ2-3
CASKTGFDTDTQYF
>TRBV7-9|.|TRBJ2-2
CASSSGIIFSGELFF
>TRBV7-3|.|TRBJ2-1
CASSYLGGVYNEQFF
>TRBV7-9|TRBD1|TRBJ2-2
CASSDPGQGRTGELFF
>TRBV27|.|TRBJ1-4
CASSPRGNDEEKLFF
>TRBV13|TRBD1|TRBJ2-7
CASSPDRDYEQYF
>TRBV5-1|.|TRBJ2-5
CASSLDIRETQYF
>TRBV11-2|TRBD2|TRBJ2-3
CASSMGGLGITDTQYF
>TRBV13|.|TRBJ2-7
CASSLEGRTAYEQYF
>TRBV9|.|TRBJ1-3
CASSPSLNGDSGNTIYF
>TRBV20-1|.|TRBJ1-1
CSAWRFTEAFF
>TRBV27|TRBD2|TRBJ2-7
CASSLSAGAYEQYF
>TRBV11-2|.|TRBJ2-1
CASSGEKQFF
>TRBV2|.|TRBJ1-1
CASSTRVNTEAFF